In its sample, the clone carrying this T cell receptor (beta chain) was seen many times. The CDR3 totals 15 residues. V gave up 1 base and J gave up 3 bases, with 13 bases separating them. Sequencing libraries for TCR beta were prepared with iRepertoire HTBI primers and Arm-PCR of CDR3 regions. TCRdb redid the calling of the multiplex PCR reads with MiXCR, one entry per CDR3 protein. The repertoire has approximately 400,000 distinct CDR3 sequences, around 21% of them found once; the top ten carry less than 25%. This entry comes from a study of regulatory T cells in long-lasting Graves disease. Described time point: persistent/refractory GD, antithyroid drugs over 5 years with positive TRAb. The TCR library was made from RNA extracted from PBMCs.

Sequenced here: peripheral blood mononuclear cells (PBMCs), sampled when the disease was refractory, from a patient treated with antithyroid drugs. The chain carries TRBV12-3 or TRBV12-4 and TRBJ2-7; a weak D match, TRBD2 (5 bases). This sequence was found in a female donor with Graves disease. CDR3: CASSLVGSLYYEQYF. The CDR3 DNA follows: TGTGCCAGCAGTTTAGTGGGGAGCCTCTACTACGAGCAGTACTTC.